The 25 T cell receptor beta chains below all came from one sample that was sequenced in a study of shared clonotypes between healthy human individuals (dated by TCRdb to 2018 to 2021). The receptor library was made with the immunoSEQ multiplex PCR assay. The clones in this table, taken by TCRdb from immuneACCESS, are in-frame only. Not every clone is retained; where verified, under half of the shortfall comes from an unresolved V gene, and the cause of the rest is unknown. The sample data list some 2.1 million clones, and about 94% of these were observed just once. About 1.1% of the sample is taken by the ten largest. CD8 naive samples were obtained by positive selection for CCR7 among CD45RO-negative cells, yielding a CD45RA+CCR7+ population from which TemRA cells were excluded. Material: naive CD8+ T cells sorted from blood. The cell subset or site label on this specimen signifies: CD45RA+CCR7+. These receptors originate from a man between 18 and 29 years old in good health.

The rearrangement links TRBV15 to TRBJ2-7, with 7 positions matching TRBD1. The V segment lost 4 bases and the J segment 4 bases; nucleotides outside the gene matches: 13. Germline V CDR1 and CDR2: LNHNV, YYDKDF (reference sequence). This CDR3 contains 16 residues. The CDR3 protein is CATSIDRATAVYEQYF. CDR3 in DNA: TGTGCCACCAGCATAGACAGGGCTACCGCAGTTTACGAGCAGTACTTC.

This clone showed up just a few times. The chain is built from TRBV27 and TRBJ2-3, with D maybe TRBD1 (5 bases). The V and J ends lost 6 bases and 5 bases respectively, with 15 bases between them. Germline V gene sequence: CDR1 MNHEY, CDR2 SMNVEV (reference sequence). The CDR3 loop spans 14 amino acids. This CDR3 reads CASRRQSQEDTQYF. The DNA of the CDR3 is TGTGCCAGCAGGAGACAGTCCCAGGAAGATACGCAGTATTTT.

This clone was recorded a few times. The rearrangement links TRBV30 to TRBJ2-1, with 8 bases aligning to TRBD1. This CDR3 is 13 amino acids long. The ends lost 0 bases at V and 6 bases at J; junction bases unmatched: 1. Germline V gives CDR1 GTSNPN, CDR2 SVGIG (reference sequence). The CDR3 protein is CAWSVTGGNEQFF. The CDR3 region has the DNA TGTGCCTGGAGTGTAACAGGGGGCAATGAGCAGTTCTTC.

The chain uses TRBV7-9 and TRBJ1-5, with D uncertain. The length of the CDR3 is 15 residues. Germline V lookup: CDR1 SEHNR, CDR2 FQNEAQ (reference sequence). The ends were cut back, 1 base at V and 0 bases at J, with 7 bases in the middle. The CDR3 DNA reads as TGTGCCAGCAGCTTAGAGGGTAATAGCAATCAGCCCCAGCATTTT. It yields the protein CASSLEGNSNQPQHF.

A remark on this clone: Other DNA sequences of this sample code for an identical CDR3. This chain links TRBV9 with TRBJ2-5; tentative D call: TRBD2 (6 bases). This CDR3 has 14 residues. Germline values: CDR1 SGDLS, CDR2 YYNGEE. Trimming removed 2 bases from V and 2 bases from J, with 10 bases in between. The CDR3 region has the DNA TGTGCCAGCAGCGTCGGGGGAAGTCAAGAGACCCAGTACTTC. Protein product: CASSVGGSQETQYF.

J is TRBJ2-7 and V is TRBV7-9; 8 positions agree with TRBD1. J lost 1 base, V lost 5 bases, and 7 bases had no gene match. Germline CDR1 and CDR2: SEHNR and FQNEAQ (reference sequence). CDR3 size: 15 residues. In DNA form, the CDR3 reads TGTGCCAGCAGCCGACCGGGACAGGCTTCCTACGAGCAGTACTTC. Amino acid sequence: CASSRPGQASYEQYF.

This chain joins TRBV6-5 and TRBJ2-1; perhaps TRBD1 as D (6 bases). Germline CDR1 MNHEY, CDR2 SVGAGI. With 3 bases removed from V and 5 bases from J, the gap between germline ends came to 17 bases. The CDR3 extends over 16 amino acids. This CDR3 is CASSYSRQEQNNEQFF. The CDR3 bases are TGTGCCAGCAGTTATTCCCGACAGGAGCAGAACAATGAGCAGTTCTTC.

This chain uses TRBV5-6 with TRBJ1-2; D not certain. Germline V lookup: CDR1 SGHDT, CDR2 YYEEEE. The CDR3 covers 13 residues. The germline V and J ends were trimmed by 0 bases and 4 bases, with 7 bases remaining between them. CDR3 residues: CASSLGVTYGYTF. The CDR3 region has the DNA TGTGCCAGCAGCTTGGGTGTGACCTATGGCTACACCTTC.

V and J are TRBV5-4 and TRBJ2-1; 8 bases line up with TRBD2. The CDR3 is 16 residues long. Unmatched junction bases numbered 6, after V lost 0 bases and J lost 4 bases. In germline, CDR1 is SGHNT, CDR2 YYREEE (reference sequence). The CDR3 is CASSLAGGGPYNEQFF. CDR3 in DNA: TGTGCCAGCAGCTTGGCGGGCGGGGGGCCTTACAATGAGCAGTTCTTC.

This CDR3 is CASSFLNRKEVTQYF. CDR3 DNA sequence: TGTGCCAGCAGCTTTTTGAACAGAAAGGAGGTGACCCAGTACTTC. This rearrangement joins TRBV5-6 to TRBJ2-5; the D gene is possibly TRBD2 (5 bases). Per germline, CDR1 SGHDT and CDR2 YYEEEE. The ends were cut back, 2 bases at V and 7 bases at J, with 18 bases in the middle. The CDR3 is made up of 15 amino acids.

This clone was picked up a small number of times. The chain combines TRBV7-9 with TRBJ1-1; D is possibly TRBD1 (5 bases). Between the trimmed V and J ends, which lost 4 bases and 3 bases, there was a span of 12 bases. Germline V CDR1 and CDR2: SEHNR, FQNEAQ (reference sequence). This CDR3 contains 14 residues. CDR3 nucleotides: TGTGCCAGCAGCTACCTTGAAGGGGACACTGAAGCTTTCTTT. Translation: CASSYLEGDTEAFF.

This sequence joins TRBV5-1 and TRBJ2-1; D gene unclear. The CDR3 loop spans 13 amino acids. The V and J ends lost 0 bases and 8 bases respectively, with 9 bases between them. Germline values: CDR1 SGHRS, CDR2 YFSETQ. The CDR3 nucleotides are TGCGCCAGCAGCTTGGTCTGGGCCGATGAGCAGTTCTTC. Its translation is CASSLVWADEQFF.

The J gene is TRBJ1-4, the V gene TRBV27; the D gene is possibly TRBD1 (5 bases). The V gene lost 1 base and the J gene lost 7 bases, with 16 bases spanning the gap. The germline CDR1 and CDR2 sequences are MNHEY and SMNVEV (reference sequence). This CDR3 is built from 16 residues. The CDR3 spells CASSLLGPAGPEKLFF. The CDR3 nucleotides read TGTGCCAGCAGTTTATTGGGGCCCGCGGGGCCTGAAAAACTGTTTTTT.

The chain joins TRBV27 to TRBJ1-2; 11 bases align to TRBD1. There are 15 residues in the CDR3. The trim removed 2 bases at V and 7 bases at J, leaving 6 bases unmatched. Germline V gene lookup returns CDR1 MNHEY and CDR2 SMNVEV (reference sequence). DNA of the CDR3: TGTGCCAGCAGTTTAACAGGACAGGGGGCGGGTGGCTACACCTTC. Translation gives CASSLTGQGAGGYTF.

The rearrangement links TRBV27 to TRBJ2-7; 8 bases are shared with TRBD1. The ends lost 6 bases at V and 9 bases at J; junction bases unmatched: 16. Germline CDR1 MNHEY, CDR2 SMNVEV (reference sequence). The CDR3 loop spans 15 amino acids. The DNA for the CDR3 is TGTGCCAGCAGCCCCATTCCATATCAGGGGGCGAGGCAGTACTTC. Encoded protein: CASSPIPYQGARQYF.

CDR3 nucleotide sequence: TGTGCCAGCGGAAAGACAGGGCTTCTCACTGAAGCTTTCTTT. It specifies CASGKTGLLTEAFF. The chain uses TRBV5-6 and TRBJ1-1, with 7 bases fitting TRBD1. This CDR3 has 14 amino acids. V trimming: 7 bases; J trimming: 4 bases; junction bases outside the gene matches: 10. Germline CDR1 is SGHDT and CDR2 is YYEEEE.

The rearrangement joins TRBV10-2 to TRBJ2-7; 7 nucleotides match TRBD2. V lost 4 bases to trimming and J lost 0 bases; unmatched junction nucleotides: 3. In germline, CDR1 is WSHSY, CDR2 SAAADI. CDR3 length: 14 amino acids. In nucleotides, the CDR3 is TGCGCCAGCAGTGCTAGCGGTCTCTCCTACGAGCAGTACTTC. This gives the protein CASSASGLSYEQYF.

V gene TRBV27 combines with J gene TRBJ1-6; D not resolved. The CDR3 covers 12 residues. Deletions cut 6 bases from V and 4 bases from J, with 4 bases between. Germline-derived CDR1 and CDR2 are MNHEY and SMNVEV (reference sequence). The CDR3 DNA sequence: TGTGCCAGCAGAGGATATAATTCACCCCTCCACTTT. Translated, it gives CASRGYNSPLHF.

The V call is TRBV2, the J call TRBJ2-7; 9 positions match TRBD1. V shed 6 bases, J shed 3 bases, and the junction held 3 bases outside the gene matches. CDR1 is SNHLY, CDR2 FYNNEI, per germline. The CDR3 length is 13 residues. CDR3 residues: CASRGTGFYEQYF. As DNA, the CDR3 is TGTGCCAGCAGGGGGACAGGGTTCTACGAGCAGTACTTC.

J is TRBJ2-7 and V is TRBV6-1, with 7 positions matching TRBD1. The V segment lost 6 bases and the J segment 4 bases; nucleotides outside the gene matches: 6. This CDR3 is built from 13 residues. Germline V gene sequence: CDR1 MNHNS, CDR2 SASEGT. CDR3 sequence reads: CASSVRGKYEQYF. The CDR3 DNA reads TGTGCCAGCAGCGTCAGGGGGAAGTACGAGCAGTACTTC.

This CDR3 is CASSLAGGNEQFF. The DNA of the CDR3 is TGCGCCAGCAGCTTGGCCGGGGGGAATGAGCAGTTCTTC. The genes are TRBV5-1 and TRBJ2-1, with TRBD2 identical over 7 bases. V lost 0 bases and J lost 7; bases outside the gene matches: 1. This CDR3 comprises 13 residues. Looked up from germline, CDR1 is SGHRS and CDR2 is YFSETQ.

This sequence joins TRBV9 and TRBJ1-1, with a weak D call TRBD1 (5 bases). The CDR3 extends over 12 amino acids. CDR1 and CDR2 (germline): SGDLS, YYNGEE. Trimming stripped 2 bases from V and 10 bases from J, with 12 bases between. CDR3 residues: CASSVDGQGAFF. CDR3 sequence (DNA): TGTGCCAGCAGCGTGGATGGACAAGGAGCTTTCTTT. Full variable domain (outside the CDR3, taken from reference TRBV9 and TRBJ1-1): DSGVTQTPKHLITATGQRVTLRCSPRSGDLSVYWYQQSLDQGLQFLIQYYNGEERAKGNILERFSAQQFPDLHSELNLSSLELGDSALYFCASSVDGQGAFFGQGTRLTVV.

This clone has only a few counts. The chain joins TRBV28 to TRBJ1-5, with D tentatively TRBD1 (5 bases). Trimming removed 3 bases from V and 5 bases from J, with 8 bases in between. This CDR3 spans 13 amino acids. CDR1 and CDR2 from the germline V gene are MDHEN and SYDVKM. The CDR3 sequence: CASSLDTYQPQHF. The DNA of the CDR3 is TGTGCCAGCAGTTTGGACACCTATCAGCCCCAGCATTTT.

Comment on this clone: Within the sample, other DNA sequences also encode this same CDR3. This sequence joins TRBV4-1 and TRBJ1-1; perhaps TRBD1 as D (5 bases). Looked up from germline, CDR1 is MGHRA and CDR2 is YSYEKL. Trimming stripped 1 base from V and 5 bases from J, with 8 bases between. CDR3 length: 13 residues. DNA of the CDR3: TGCGCCAGCAGCCAAGCAGGGATTACTGAAGCTTTCTTT. Protein product: CASSQAGITEAFF.

About this clone: The junction departs from the called germline gene at one end, perhaps through a read error. The J gene is TRBJ1-1, the V gene TRBV28, with no clear D. The germline CDR1 and CDR2 sequences are MDHEN and SYDVKM. CDR3 size: 13 residues. CDR3 sequence reads: CASYLALNTETFF. For the CDR3, the DNA is TGTGCCAGTTATTTGGCACTGAACACTGAAACTTTCTTT. The entire variable domain, with the rest obtained from reference TRBV28 and TRBJ1-1, is as follows: DVKVTQSSRYLVKRTGEKVFLECVQDMDHENMFWYRQDPGLGLRLIYFSYDVKMKEKGDIPEGYSVSREKKERFSLILESASTNQTSMYLCASYLALNTETFFGQGTRLTVV.